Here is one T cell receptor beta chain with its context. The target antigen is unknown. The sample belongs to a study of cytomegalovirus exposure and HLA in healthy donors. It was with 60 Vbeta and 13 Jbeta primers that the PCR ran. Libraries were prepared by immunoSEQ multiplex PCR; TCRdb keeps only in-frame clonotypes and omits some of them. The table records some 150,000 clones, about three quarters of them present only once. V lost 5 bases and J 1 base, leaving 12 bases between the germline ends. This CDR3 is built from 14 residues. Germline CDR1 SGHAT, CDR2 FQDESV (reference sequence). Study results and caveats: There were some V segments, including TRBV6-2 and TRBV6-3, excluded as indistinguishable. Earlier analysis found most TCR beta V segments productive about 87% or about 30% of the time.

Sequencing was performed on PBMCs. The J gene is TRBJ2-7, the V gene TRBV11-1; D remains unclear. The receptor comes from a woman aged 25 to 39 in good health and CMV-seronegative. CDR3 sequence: CASSPWAGSYEQYF. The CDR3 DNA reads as TGTGCCAGCAGCCCCTGGGCCGGATCCTACGAGCAGTACTTC. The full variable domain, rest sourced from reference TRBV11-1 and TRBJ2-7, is EAEVAQSPRYKITEKSQAVAFWCDPISGHATLYWYRQILGQGPELLVQFQDESVVDDSQLPKDRFSAERLKGVDSTLKIQPAELGDSAMYLCASSPWAGSYEQYFGPGTRLTVT.